The 20 T cell receptor beta chains below were found in one sample sequenced in a study of cytomegalovirus exposure and HLA in healthy donors (dated by TCRdb to the late 2010s). Receptor amplification or capture employed the immunoSEQ multiplex PCR assay. For the multiplex PCR, a mixture combining 60 forward primers for TCR Vbeta segments and 13 reverse primers for TCR Jbeta segments was used. TCRdb's version of the immuneACCESS table is confined to in-frame rearrangements and falls short of the full clone set. An unresolved V gene accounts for under half of the shortfall where checked; the remainder is of unknown origin. The sample table holds approximately 160,000 clones, of which just under 80% were seen once. Of the sample, less than 10% is held by the ten largest clones. Material for sequencing was PBMCs. These receptors originate from a man in his late teens or twenties in good health and CMV-seropositive.

The chain joins TRBV5-1 to TRBJ2-2, with D perhaps TRBD2 (6 bases). Germline values: CDR1 SGHRS, CDR2 YFSETQ. CDR3 length equals 17 residues. The V gene lost 2 bases and the J gene lost 2 bases, with 16 bases spanning the gap. CDR3 nucleotides: TGCGCCAGCAGCTTCACCTCCGGAGGGGCCAACACCGGGGAGCTGTTTTTT. It is translated as CASSFTSGGANTGELFF.

The rearrangement joins TRBV6-1 to TRBJ1-6; perhaps TRBD1 as D (5 bases). Trimming shortened V by 4 bases and J by 10 bases, and 14 bases separated the two germline ends. Per the germline V gene, CDR1 is MNHNS and CDR2 is SASEGT. The CDR3 covers 14 residues. CDR3 residues: CASSASRVGSPLHF. The CDR3 region has the DNA TGTGCCAGCAGTGCGTCCAGGGTCGGATCACCCCTCCACTTT.

V usage is TRBV14 and J usage is TRBJ2-2, with 8 bases lining up with TRBD1. The CDR3 covers 15 residues. Germline V lookup: CDR1 SGHDN, CDR2 FVKESK. V was clipped by 4 bases and J by 7 bases; unmatched bases: 8. DNA of the CDR3: TGTGCCAGCAGCCCAGCGGACAGGGTATACGGGGAGCTGTTTTTT. This gives the protein CASSPADRVYGELFF. Based on the CDR3 plus reference TRBV14 and TRBJ2-2, the full variable domain is EAGVTQFPSHSVIEKGQTVTLRCDPISGHDNLYWYRRVMGKEIKFLLHFVKESKQDESGMPNNRFLAERTGGTYSTLKVQPAELEDSGVYFCASSPADRVYGELFFGEGSRLTVL.

In nucleotides, the CDR3 is TGCGCCAGCAGCCAAGGGGGTGGCGGGTACGAGCAGTACTTC. Protein product: CASSQGGGGYEQYF. The V call is TRBV4-3, the J call TRBJ2-7; the D gene is possibly TRBD2 (5 bases). The CDR3 totals 14 residues. Germline V gives CDR1 LGHNA, CDR2 YSLEER. V was cut by 1 base and J by 4 bases, with 11 bases left in between.

CDR3 DNA sequence: TGTGCCAGCAGTGATGGGACAGGGGGCGGTGATGGCTACACCTTC. This gives the protein CASSDGTGGGDGYTF. The genes are TRBV25-1 and TRBJ1-2, with 12 bases lining up with TRBD1. Per the germline V gene, CDR1 is MGHDK and CDR2 is SYGVNS. The CDR3 length is 15 residues. Losses at the gene ends were 3 bases for V and 6 bases for J; bases not matched to a gene: 5.

The V call is TRBV29-1, the J call TRBJ1-1; the match to TRBD1 covers 7 bases. Germline V gene sequence: CDR1 SQVTM, CDR2 ANQGSEA. The CDR3 spans 16 residues. Trimming cost V 3 bases and J 2 bases; bases outside gene matches: 12. Written as DNA, the CDR3 is TGCAGCGTTGATCCAGACAGGGTAGCCATAAACACTGAAGCTTTCTTT. Encoded protein: CSVDPDRVAINTEAFF.

This clone was seen more than once but under ten times. This rearrangement joins TRBV5-1 to TRBJ2-7; TRBD1 might be the D (5 bases). This CDR3 spans 14 amino acids. Germline V gene lookup returns CDR1 SGHRS and CDR2 YFSETQ. The V gene lost 2 bases and the J gene lost 3 bases, with 12 bases spanning the gap. The CDR3 reads CASSFGAGIYEQYF. CDR3 DNA sequence: TGCGCCAGCAGCTTTGGGGCAGGGATCTACGAGCAGTACTTC.

This clone was detected only a few times. The chain combines TRBV5-4 with TRBJ2-5; D remains unclear. The CDR3 sequence is 15 residues long. Germline values: CDR1 SGHNT, CDR2 YYREEE (reference sequence). V was shortened by 0 bases and J by 1 base, with 10 bases between the two germline ends. The CDR3 loop is CASSLEGYSQETQYF. CDR3 coding DNA: TGTGCCAGCAGCTTGGAAGGTTACAGCCAAGAGACCCAGTACTTC.

The gene calls are TRBV6-4 and TRBJ2-1, with D possibly being TRBD2 (6 bases). The CDR3 is 16 amino acids. Germline V CDR1 and CDR2: MRHNA, SNTAGT. Trimming pared 0 bases from V and 8 bases from J, leaving 17 bases between. This CDR3 reads CASSDSGGTFIYEQFF. The CDR3 DNA reads as TGTGCCAGCAGTGACTCTGGCGGGACCTTTATATATGAGCAGTTCTTC.

This clone has only a few counts. The rearrangement uses TRBV6-5 and TRBJ2-1; no firm D call. Trimming pared 6 bases from V and 9 bases from J, leaving 12 bases between. Germline V gene sequence: CDR1 MNHEY, CDR2 SVGAGI. The CDR3 spans 12 residues. This CDR3 reads CASSEITGEQFF. The CDR3 DNA reads TGTGCCAGCAGCGAGATCACGGGTGAGCAGTTCTTC.

This clone came up a few times. The genes are TRBV14 and TRBJ2-7; D gene ambiguous. Germline CDR1 is SGHDN and CDR2 is FVKESK. This CDR3 is 12 amino acids long. Trimming removed 4 bases from V and 1 base from J, with 5 bases in between. The CDR3 region has the DNA TGTGCCAGCAGCCGGGCGTCCTACGAGCAGTACTTC. Its protein is CASSRASYEQYF.

This clone was seen just once. The V call is TRBV4-1, the J call TRBJ2-2; 7 bases are a match to TRBD1. V was pared by 0 bases and J by 0 bases, with 10 bases of the junction left unmatched. This CDR3 spans 19 amino acids. Germline V CDR1 and CDR2: MGHRA, YSYEKL. CDR3 amino acids: CASSQDRLRRGSNTGELFF. In DNA form, the CDR3 reads TGCGCCAGCAGCCAAGATCGGTTGCGCAGGGGGTCGAACACCGGGGAGCTGTTTTTT.

This clone appeared a few times. Distinct nucleotide sequences in the sample also encode this CDR3. The J gene is TRBJ2-7, the V gene TRBV5-1; 7 bases are a match to TRBD1. The CDR3 loop spans 14 amino acids. Trimming removed 4 bases from V and 2 bases from J; junction bases left unmatched: 6. The germline V gene encodes CDR1 SGHRS and CDR2 YFSETQ. CDR3 sequence: CASSGDRGPYEQYF. CDR3 nucleotides: TGCGCCAGCAGCGGGGACAGAGGGCCCTACGAGCAGTACTTC.

The DNA of the CDR3 is TGTGCCAGCACCCTAGGGACAGGATATGGCTACACCTTC. Translating it yields CASTLGTGYGYTF. The gene calls are TRBV5-6 and TRBJ1-2, with 8 bases matching TRBD1. The CDR3 consists of 13 residues. V shed 6 bases and J 5 bases; nucleotides not matched to a gene: 6. Germline V gene lookup returns CDR1 SGHDT and CDR2 YYEEEE.

The chain is built from TRBV27 and TRBJ2-5; the D gene is possibly TRBD2 (5 bases). This CDR3 is 15 amino acids long. Germline CDR1 reads MNHEY; CDR2 reads SMNVEV (reference sequence). Trimming shortened V by 5 bases and J by 2 bases, and 15 bases separated the two germline ends. The CDR3 loop is CASSLRSGFQETQYF. The CDR3 coding sequence is TGTGCCAGCAGTCTAAGGTCGGGATTTCAAGAGACCCAGTACTTC.

The chain joins TRBV7-6 to TRBJ2-5; a possible D gene is TRBD2 (6 bases). The J call is uncertain, as TRBJ2-7 better fits the DNA end. CDR3 size: 14 residues. Germline CDR1 is SGHVS and CDR2 is FNYEAQ. The CDR3 DNA reads as TGTGCCAGCAGCTTAGGCGGGGCCTCCTACGAGCAGTACTTC. It is translated as CASSLGGASYEQYF.

This chain uses TRBV5-6 with TRBJ2-3; 8 nucleotides match TRBD2. The CDR3 extends over 15 amino acids. Germline lookup yields CDR1 SGHDT and CDR2 YYEEEE. Trimming took 4 bases from V and 1 from J; bases not matched to a gene: 5. The CDR3 loop is CASSGSGRGTDTQYF. DNA of the CDR3: TGTGCCAGCAGCGGAAGCGGGAGAGGCACAGATACGCAGTATTTT.

The rearrangement joins TRBV2 to TRBJ2-7; TRBD2 matches 7 bases. V shed 10 bases, J shed 4 bases, and the junction held 13 bases outside the gene matches. The CDR3 is 14 amino acids. From germline, CDR1 is SNHLY and CDR2 FYNNEI. As DNA, the CDR3 is TGTGCCACCCGGGAGGCGGCTAGCGGATACGAGCAGTACTTC. This gives the protein CATREAASGYEQYF.

The rearrangement links TRBV28 to TRBJ2-7; TRBD2 aligns across 8 bases. V was pared by 2 bases and J by 0 bases, with 12 bases of the junction left unmatched. Germline V gives CDR1 MDHEN, CDR2 SYDVKM. There are 18 residues in the CDR3. The CDR3 loop reads CASSLAGRAIPRSYEQYF. DNA of the CDR3: TGTGCCAGCAGTTTAGCCGGGAGGGCCATTCCCCGCTCCTACGAGCAGTACTTC.

The chain links TRBV7-9 to TRBJ1-4, with 9 bases lining up with TRBD1. The V gene end was trimmed by 5 bases and the J gene end by 6 bases; junction bases not matched to a gene: 7. The CDR3 runs to 15 residues. CDR1 is SEHNR and CDR2 is FQNEAQ in the germline V gene (reference sequence). CDR3 in amino acids: CASSIPRTGDEKLFF. For the CDR3, the DNA is TGTGCCAGCAGCATACCTCGGACAGGGGATGAAAAACTGTTTTTT. Full variable domain (missing parts from reference TRBV7-9 and TRBJ1-4): DTGVSQNPRHKITKRGQNVTFRCDPISEHNRLYWYRQTLGQGPEFLTYFQNEAQLEKSRLLSDRFSAERPKGSFSTLEIQRTEQGDSAMYLCASSIPRTGDEKLFFGSGTQLSVL.